Described below is a single T cell receptor (beta chain) sequence and its context. The data originate from a study of blood T cell repertoires in COVID-19. Whole-study context: Samples representing acute and convalescent COVID-19 were sourced from the United States, Italy and Spain. Sample material is recorded as cDNA or gDNA derived from T cells, B-cell-depleted T cells, or PBMCs.

In germline, CDR1 is DFQATT, CDR2 SNEGSKA (reference sequence). The length of the CDR3 is 16 residues. V dropped 3 bases and J dropped 6; count of bases not matched to a gene: 11. Authors' data handling: By means of reference gene primer amplification, nucleated cell counts were estimated. TCRdb keeps only in-frame clones here, not all; method: immunoSEQ multiplex PCR. V and J calls and clone size are copied from that table; D and trimming were computed from the DNA. Here the sample spans roughly 250,000 clones, around 84% being singletons. What was sequenced was peripheral blood. The chain carries TRBV20-1 and TRBJ1-6; 7 bases line up with TRBD1. The TCR comes from a man aged 35 to 55 with acute or convalescent COVID-19. CDR3 DNA: TGCAGTGCTAGTTCCGGGGACAGTTACCTTAATTCACCCCTCCACTTT. This translates into CSASSGDSYLNSPLHF.